These T cell receptor beta chains were read from a single sample in a study of T cell responses to AZD1222 COVID-19 vaccine. TCRdb keeps only in-frame clones here, not all; method: immunoSEQ multiplex PCR. The top ten hold over 1% of the sample, which has approximately 190,000 clones, almost 95% seen once. The sample consisted of peripheral blood, taken on day 0 of AZD1222 vaccination. All receptors derive from an adult in good health. The CDR3 runs from the conserved cysteine through the conserved F or W. D genes are given only for firm matches. The size field is filled for only some rows; it gives once, few, many or a size class.

TRBV30	-	TRBD2	TRBJ2-5	CAWSRVAGVKETQYF	TGTGCCTGGAGTAGGGTAGCGGGGGTAAAAGAGACCCAGTACTTC
TRBV9	-	-	TRBJ2-7	CASSVAPGKYEQYF	TGTGCCAGCAGCGTAGCCCCAGGGAAATACGAGCAGTACTTC
TRBV12-3/TRBV12-4	-	-	TRBJ1-6	CATSRGRNSPLHF	TGTGCCACCTCCCGTGGGCGGAATTCACCCCTCCACTTT
TRBV7-8	once	-	TRBJ2-7	CASMGLGHGVYEQYF	TGTGCCAGCATGGGGTTGGGCCATGGGGTCTACGAGCAGTACTTC
TRBV15	-	-	TRBJ1-1	CATSGRQTEHRAFF	TGTGCCACCAGCGGACGACAGACAGAACATAGGGCTTTCTTT
TRBV7-9	-	TRBD1	TRBJ1-3	CASSRQGAAGNTIYF	TGTGCCAGCAGCCGACAGGGGGCTGCTGGAAACACCATATATTTT
TRBV4-2	-	TRBD2	TRBJ2-3	CASSLSAGGGTDTQYF	TGTGCCAGCAGCCTTTCGGCCGGGGGGGGCACAGATACGCAGTATTTT
TRBV10-2	-	TRBD1	TRBJ2-2	CASSESGQINTGELFF	TGCGCCAGCAGTGAGTCGGGACAGATAAACACCGGGGAGCTGTTTTTT
TRBV4-2	-	-	TRBJ2-3	CASSQDRTGTDTQYF	TGTGCCAGCAGCCAAGATCGGACGGGGACAGATACGCAGTATTTT
TRBV4-3	-	-	TRBJ1-4	CASSQERAGAAEKLFF	TGCGCCAGCAGCCAAGAAAGGGCAGGGGCGGCCGAAAAACTGTTTTTT
TRBV7-2	-	TRBD1	TRBJ1-6	CASRIPGQGSYNSPLHF	TGTGCCAGCAGAATTCCGGGACAGGGTTCTTATAATTCACCCCTCCACTTT
TRBV10-2	-	-	TRBJ1-5	CASGDIGYSNQPQHF	TGCGCCAGTGGGGACATCGGATATAGCAATCAGCCCCAGCATTTT
TRBV5-1	-	-	TRBJ2-3	CASSLGGGGADTQYF	TGCGCCAGCAGCTTGGGAGGAGGGGGCGCGGATACGCAGTATTTT